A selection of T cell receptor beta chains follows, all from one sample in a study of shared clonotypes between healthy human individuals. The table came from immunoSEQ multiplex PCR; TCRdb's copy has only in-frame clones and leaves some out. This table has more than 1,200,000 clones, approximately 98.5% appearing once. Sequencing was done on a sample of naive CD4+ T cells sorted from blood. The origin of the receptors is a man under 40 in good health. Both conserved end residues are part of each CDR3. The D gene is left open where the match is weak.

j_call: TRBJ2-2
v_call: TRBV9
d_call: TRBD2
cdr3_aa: CASSVTSGTTGELFF
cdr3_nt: TGTGCCAGCAGCGTTACTAGCGGGACCACCGGGGAGCTGTTTTTT

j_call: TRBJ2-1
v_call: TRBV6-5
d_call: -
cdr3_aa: CASSSPGLYNEQFF
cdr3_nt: TGTGCCAGCAGTTCGCCGGGACTCTACAATGAGCAGTTCTTC

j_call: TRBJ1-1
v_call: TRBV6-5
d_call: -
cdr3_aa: CASTVGRGNTEAFF
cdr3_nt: TGTGCCAGCACCGTCGGCCGGGGTAACACTGAAGCTTTCTTT

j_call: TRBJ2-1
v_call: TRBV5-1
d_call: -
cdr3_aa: CASSLVRKENEQFF
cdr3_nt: TGCGCCAGCAGTTTGGTACGGAAAGAAAATGAGCAGTTCTTC

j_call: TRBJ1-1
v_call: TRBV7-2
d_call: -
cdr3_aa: CASSLIPGSTEAFF
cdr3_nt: TGTGCCAGCAGCTTAATCCCAGGCTCCACTGAAGCTTTCTTT

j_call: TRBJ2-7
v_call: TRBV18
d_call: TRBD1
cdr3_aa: CASSPPGQGYYEQYF
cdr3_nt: TGTGCCAGCTCACCTCCGGGACAGGGCTACTACGAGCAGTACTTC

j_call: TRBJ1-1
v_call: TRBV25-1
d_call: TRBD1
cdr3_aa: CASSEWGTGYGNTEAFF
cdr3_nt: TGTGCCAGCAGTGAATGGGGGACAGGGTACGGAAACACTGAAGCTTTCTTT

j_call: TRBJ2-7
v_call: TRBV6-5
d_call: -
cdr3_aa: CASSEGPYEQYF
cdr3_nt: TGTGCCAGCAGTGAGGGACCATACGAGCAGTACTTC

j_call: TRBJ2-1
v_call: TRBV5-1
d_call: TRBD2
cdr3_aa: CASSLDPAGLRYNEQFF
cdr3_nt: TGCGCCAGCAGCCTAGACCCAGCGGGACTGCGCTACAATGAGCAGTTCTTC

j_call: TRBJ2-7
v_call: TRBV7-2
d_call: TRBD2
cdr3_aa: CASSYTSGGYEQYF
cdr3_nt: TGTGCCAGCAGCTACACTAGCGGGGGTTACGAGCAGTACTTC

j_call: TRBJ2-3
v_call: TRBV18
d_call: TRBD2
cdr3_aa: CASSPIGLAGGDTQYF
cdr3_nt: TGTGCCAGCTCACCGATAGGACTAGCGGGAGGTGATACGCAGTATTTT

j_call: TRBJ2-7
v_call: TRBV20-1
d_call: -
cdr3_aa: CSARDLHEQYF
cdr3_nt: TGCAGTGCTAGAGATCTCCACGAGCAGTACTTC

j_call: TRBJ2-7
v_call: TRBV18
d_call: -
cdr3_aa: CASSPRLYEQYF
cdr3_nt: TGTGCCAGCTCACCGAGGCTATACGAGCAGTACTTC

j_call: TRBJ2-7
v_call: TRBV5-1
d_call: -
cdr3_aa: CASSLGRVSAYEQYF
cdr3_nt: TGCGCCAGCAGCTTGGGACGGGTGTCCGCCTACGAGCAGTACTTC

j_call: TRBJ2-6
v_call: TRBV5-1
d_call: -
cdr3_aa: CASSLGAGPGANVLTF
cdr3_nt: TGCGCCAGCAGCTTGGGGGCAGGGCCTGGGGCCAACGTCCTGACTTTC

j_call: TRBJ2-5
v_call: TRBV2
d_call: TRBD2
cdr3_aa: CASSASGGMQTQYF
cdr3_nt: TGTGCCAGCAGCGCTAGCGGGGGCATGCAGACCCAGTACTTC

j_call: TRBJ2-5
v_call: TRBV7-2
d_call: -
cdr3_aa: CASSPRFWGETQYF
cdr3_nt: TGTGCCAGCAGCCCCAGGTTTTGGGGAGAGACCCAGTACTTC

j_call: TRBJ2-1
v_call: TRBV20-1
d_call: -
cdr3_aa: CSAAQGNEQFF
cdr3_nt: TGCAGTGCCGCCCAGGGCAATGAGCAGTTCTTC

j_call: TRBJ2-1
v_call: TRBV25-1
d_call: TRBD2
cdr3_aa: CASSDRGRASGNEQFF
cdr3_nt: TGTGCCAGCAGTGATCGTGGGAGGGCCTCTGGGAATGAGCAGTTCTTC